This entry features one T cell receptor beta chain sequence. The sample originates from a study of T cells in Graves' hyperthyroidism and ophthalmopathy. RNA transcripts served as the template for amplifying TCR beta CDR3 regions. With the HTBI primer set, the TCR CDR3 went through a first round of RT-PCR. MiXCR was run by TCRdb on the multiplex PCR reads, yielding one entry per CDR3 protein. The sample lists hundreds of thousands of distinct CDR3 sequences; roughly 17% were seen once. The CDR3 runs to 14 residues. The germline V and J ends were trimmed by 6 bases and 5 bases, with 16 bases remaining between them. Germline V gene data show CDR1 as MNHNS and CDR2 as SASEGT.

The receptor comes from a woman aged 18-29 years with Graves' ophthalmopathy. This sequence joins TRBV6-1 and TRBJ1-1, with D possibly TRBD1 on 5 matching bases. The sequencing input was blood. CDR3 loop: CASRSDSLRTEAFF. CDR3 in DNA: TGTGCCAGCAGGTCCGACAGTTTAAGGACTGAAGCTTTCTTT.